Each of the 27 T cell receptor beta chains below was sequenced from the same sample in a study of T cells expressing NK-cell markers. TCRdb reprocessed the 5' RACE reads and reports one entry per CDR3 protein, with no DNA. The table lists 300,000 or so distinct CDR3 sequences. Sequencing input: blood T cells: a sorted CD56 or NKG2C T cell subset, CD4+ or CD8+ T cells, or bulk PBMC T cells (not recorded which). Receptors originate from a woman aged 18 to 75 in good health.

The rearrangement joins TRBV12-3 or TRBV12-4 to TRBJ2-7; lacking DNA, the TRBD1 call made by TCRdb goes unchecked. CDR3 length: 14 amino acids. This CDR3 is CASTLGQGAYEQYF.

CDR3 loop: CSARDRHLATNEKLFF. The genes are TRBV20-1 and TRBJ1-4. The CDR3 is 16 residues long. Per the germline V gene, CDR1 is DFQATT and CDR2 is SNEGSKA (reference sequence).

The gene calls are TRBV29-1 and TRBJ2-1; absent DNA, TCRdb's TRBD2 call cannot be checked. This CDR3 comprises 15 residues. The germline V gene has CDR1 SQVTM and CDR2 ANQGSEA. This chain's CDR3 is CSVVPAGGLYNEQFF.

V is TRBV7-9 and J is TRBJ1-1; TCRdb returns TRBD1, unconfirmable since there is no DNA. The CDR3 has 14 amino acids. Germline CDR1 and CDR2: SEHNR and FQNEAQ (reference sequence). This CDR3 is CASSLRGQGGEAFF.

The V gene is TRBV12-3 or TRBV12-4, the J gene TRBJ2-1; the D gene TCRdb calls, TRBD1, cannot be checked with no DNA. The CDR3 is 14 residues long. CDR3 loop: CASSIQGNYNEQFF.

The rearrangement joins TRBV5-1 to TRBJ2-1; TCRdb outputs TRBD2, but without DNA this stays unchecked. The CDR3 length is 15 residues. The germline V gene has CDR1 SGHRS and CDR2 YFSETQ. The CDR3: CASSLSLQGGLRQFF.

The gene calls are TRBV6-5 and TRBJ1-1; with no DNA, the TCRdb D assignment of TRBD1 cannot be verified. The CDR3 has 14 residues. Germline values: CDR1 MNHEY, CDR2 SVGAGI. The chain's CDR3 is CASSYSQGGSEAFF.

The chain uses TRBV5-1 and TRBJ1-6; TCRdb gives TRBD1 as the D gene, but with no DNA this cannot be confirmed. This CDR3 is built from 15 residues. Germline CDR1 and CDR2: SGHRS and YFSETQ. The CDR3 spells CASSPGFVNNSPLHF.

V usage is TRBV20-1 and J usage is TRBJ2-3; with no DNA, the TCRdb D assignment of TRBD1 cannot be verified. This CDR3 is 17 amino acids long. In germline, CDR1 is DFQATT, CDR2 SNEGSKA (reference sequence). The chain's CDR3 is CSARDLRAFGSTDTQYF.

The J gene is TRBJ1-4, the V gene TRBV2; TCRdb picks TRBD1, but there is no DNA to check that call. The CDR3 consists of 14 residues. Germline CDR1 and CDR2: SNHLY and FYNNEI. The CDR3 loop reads CASSPGGPGEKLFF.

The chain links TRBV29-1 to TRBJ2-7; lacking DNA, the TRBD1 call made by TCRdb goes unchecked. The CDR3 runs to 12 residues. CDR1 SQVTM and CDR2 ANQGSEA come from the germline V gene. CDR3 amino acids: CSVDRGPYEQYF.

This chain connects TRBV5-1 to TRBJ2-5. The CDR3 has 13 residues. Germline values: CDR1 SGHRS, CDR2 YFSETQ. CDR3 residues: CASSSGLGETQYF.

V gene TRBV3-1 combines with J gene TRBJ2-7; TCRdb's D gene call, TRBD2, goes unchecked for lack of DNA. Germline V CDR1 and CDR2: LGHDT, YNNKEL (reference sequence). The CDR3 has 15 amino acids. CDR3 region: CASSTSTISSYEQYF.

The CDR3 reads CASSLIGGGQPQHF. This chain links TRBV7-2 with TRBJ1-5. Germline V gene data show CDR1 as SGHTA and CDR2 as FQGNSA. There are 14 residues in the CDR3.

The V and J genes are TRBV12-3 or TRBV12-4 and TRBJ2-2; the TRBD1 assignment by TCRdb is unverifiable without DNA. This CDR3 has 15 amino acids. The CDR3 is CASSLSVEWAGELFF.

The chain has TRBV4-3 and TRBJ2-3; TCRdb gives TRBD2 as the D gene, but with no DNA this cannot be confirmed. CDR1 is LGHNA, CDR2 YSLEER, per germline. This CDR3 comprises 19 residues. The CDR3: CASSQDPGLAGGYTDTQYF.

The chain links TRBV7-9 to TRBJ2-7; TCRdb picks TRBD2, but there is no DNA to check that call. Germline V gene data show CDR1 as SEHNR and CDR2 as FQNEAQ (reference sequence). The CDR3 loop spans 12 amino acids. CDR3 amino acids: CASSSGLDEQYF.

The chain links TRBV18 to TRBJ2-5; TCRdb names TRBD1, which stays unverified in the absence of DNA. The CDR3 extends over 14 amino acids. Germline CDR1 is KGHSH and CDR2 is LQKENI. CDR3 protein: CASRDREGGETQYF. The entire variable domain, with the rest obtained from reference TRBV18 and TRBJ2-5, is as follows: NAGVMQNPRHLVRRRGQEARLRCSPMKGHSHVYWYRQLPEEGLKFMVYLQKENIIDESGMPKERFSAEFPKEGPSILRIQQVVRGDSAAYFCASRDREGGETQYFGPGTRLLVL.

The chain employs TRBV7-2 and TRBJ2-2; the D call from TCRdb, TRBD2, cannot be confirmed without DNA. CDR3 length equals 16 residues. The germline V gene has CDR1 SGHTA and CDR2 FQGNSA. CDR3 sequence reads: CASSFSSGRNTGELFF.

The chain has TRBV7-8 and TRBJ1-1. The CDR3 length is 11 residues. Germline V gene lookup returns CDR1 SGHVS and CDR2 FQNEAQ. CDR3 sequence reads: CASTIGTEAFF.

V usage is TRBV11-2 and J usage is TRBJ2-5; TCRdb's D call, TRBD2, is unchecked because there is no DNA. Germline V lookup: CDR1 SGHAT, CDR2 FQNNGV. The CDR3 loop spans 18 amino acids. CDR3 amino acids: CASSPGTSGGARIGTQYF.

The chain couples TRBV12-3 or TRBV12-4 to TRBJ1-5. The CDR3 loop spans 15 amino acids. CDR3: CASKSAFYSNQPQHF.

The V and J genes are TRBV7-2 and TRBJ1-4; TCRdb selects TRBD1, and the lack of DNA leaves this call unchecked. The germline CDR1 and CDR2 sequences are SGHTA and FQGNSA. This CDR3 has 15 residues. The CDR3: CASSSPGTGNEKLFF. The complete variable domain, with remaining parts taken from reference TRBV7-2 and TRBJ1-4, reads GAGVSQSPSNKVTEKGKDVELRCDPISGHTALYWYRQSLGQGLEFLIYFQGNSAPDKSGLPSDRFSAERTGGSVSTLTIQRTQQEDSAVYLCASSSPGTGNEKLFFGSGTQLSVL.

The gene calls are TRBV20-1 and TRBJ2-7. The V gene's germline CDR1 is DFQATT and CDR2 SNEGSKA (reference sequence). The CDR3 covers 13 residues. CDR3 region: CSASRPTSYEQYF.

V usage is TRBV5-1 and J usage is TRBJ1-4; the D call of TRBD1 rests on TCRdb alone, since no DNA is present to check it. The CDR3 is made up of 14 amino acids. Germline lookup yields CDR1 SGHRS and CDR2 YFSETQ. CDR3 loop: CASSLTGDNEKLFF.

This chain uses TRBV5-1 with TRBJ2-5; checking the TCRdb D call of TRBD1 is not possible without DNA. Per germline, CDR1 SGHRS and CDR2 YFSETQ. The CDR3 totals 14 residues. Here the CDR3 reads CASSMMTGEETQYF.

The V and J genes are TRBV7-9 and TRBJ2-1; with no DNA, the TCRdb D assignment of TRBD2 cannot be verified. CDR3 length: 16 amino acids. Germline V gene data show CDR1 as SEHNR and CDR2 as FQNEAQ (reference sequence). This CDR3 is CASSLVALASGDEQFF.